A selection of T cell receptor beta chains follows, all from one sample in a study of T cells in localized non-small cell lung cancer. This table comes from immunoSEQ multiplex PCR, and its TCRdb copy is limited to in-frame clones, with some not included. This table holds some 64,000 clones, approximately 80% found once. This specimen consisted of PBMCs, obtained before any cancer treatment. The receptors were gathered from a man between 40 and 70 years old with stage II lung adenocarcinoma. Both conserved end residues are part of each CDR3. The D gene is left open where the match is weak. Part of the rows lack a size; the others show once, few, many or a class for expanded clones.

J gene: TRBJ2-7; V gene: TRBV25-1; clone size: .; CDR3 length: 13; D gene: .; CDR3 DNA: TGTGCCAGCAGTGGGGACACAGCCTACGAGCAGTACTTC; CDR3 protein: CASSGDTAYEQYF
J gene: TRBJ1-4; V gene: TRBV19; clone size: .; CDR3 length: 16; D gene: TRBD1; CDR3 DNA: TGTGCCAGTAGTCGGGACAAGGGGGCGGCTAATGAAAAACTGTTTTTT; CDR3 protein: CASSRDKGAANEKLFF
J gene: TRBJ2-7; V gene: TRBV6-5; clone size: .; CDR3 length: 13; D gene: .; CDR3 DNA: TGTGCCAGCAGGAACTTGGGGTCCTACGAGCAGTACTTC; CDR3 protein: CASRNLGSYEQYF
J gene: TRBJ2-1; V gene: TRBV6-7; clone size: .; CDR3 length: 16; D gene: TRBD2; CDR3 DNA: TGTGCCAGCAGTTACCCTGGACTAGCGGGAGAAAGTGAGCAGTTCTTC; CDR3 protein: CASSYPGLAGESEQFF
J gene: TRBJ2-7; V gene: TRBV30; clone size: .; CDR3 length: 15; D gene: .; CDR3 DNA: TGTGCCTGGAGTGGGGGGGTACTGGGGACCTACGAGCAGTACTTC; CDR3 protein: CAWSGGVLGTYEQYF
J gene: TRBJ2-1; V gene: TRBV5-1; clone size: .; CDR3 length: 14; D gene: .; CDR3 DNA: TGCGCCAGCAGCTTAGGTGGAGATTCCAATGAGCAGTTCTTC; CDR3 protein: CASSLGGDSNEQFF
J gene: TRBJ2-7; V gene: TRBV18; clone size: once; CDR3 length: 15; D gene: .; CDR3 DNA: TGTGCCAGCTCACCGGGGGCGAGGGGCGCCTACGAGCAGTACTTC; CDR3 protein: CASSPGARGAYEQYF
J gene: TRBJ2-7; V gene: TRBV6-1; clone size: .; CDR3 length: 15; D gene: TRBD2; CDR3 DNA: TGTGCCAGCAGTCTGACTAGCGGGAGGGGTAGCGAGCAGTACTTC; CDR3 protein: CASSLTSGRGSEQYF
J gene: TRBJ2-2; V gene: TRBV30; clone size: .; CDR3 length: 14; D gene: TRBD2; CDR3 DNA: TGTGCCTGGCAGCGGGAGGGGAACACCGGGGAGCTGTTTTTT; CDR3 protein: CAWQREGNTGELFF
J gene: TRBJ1-4; V gene: TRBV4-2; clone size: .; CDR3 length: 16; D gene: TRBD1; CDR3 DNA: TGTGCCAGCAGCCAAGAGGTGGACAGGGGTTTTGAAAAACTGTTTTTT; CDR3 protein: CASSQEVDRGFEKLFF
J gene: TRBJ1-5; V gene: TRBV6-4; clone size: .; CDR3 length: 15; D gene: .; CDR3 DNA: TGTGCCAGCAGCCGCCGGGCAGGGAGCAATCAGCCCCAGCATTTT; CDR3 protein: CASSRRAGSNQPQHF
J gene: TRBJ2-6; V gene: TRBV29-1; clone size: .; CDR3 length: 14; D gene: .; CDR3 DNA: TGCAGCGTGCGTACAGGGTCCGGGGCCAACGTCCTGACTTTC; CDR3 protein: CSVRTGSGANVLTF
J gene: TRBJ2-3; V gene: TRBV18; clone size: .; CDR3 length: 16; D gene: TRBD2; CDR3 DNA: TGTGCCAGCTCCCTACTAGCGGGAGGACGCGGAGATACGCAGTATTTT; CDR3 protein: CASSLLAGGRGDTQYF
J gene: TRBJ2-7; V gene: TRBV18; clone size: few; CDR3 length: 14; D gene: TRBD1; CDR3 DNA: TGTGCCAGCTCACCCCGACAGGGTATCCACGAGCAGTACTTC; CDR3 protein: CASSPRQGIHEQYF
J gene: TRBJ2-3; V gene: TRBV18; clone size: .; CDR3 length: 15; D gene: .; CDR3 DNA: TGTGCCAGCTCACCGATGGGAACGGGCACAGATACGCAGTATTTT; CDR3 protein: CASSPMGTGTDTQYF
J gene: TRBJ1-2; V gene: TRBV6-1; clone size: .; CDR3 length: 15; D gene: TRBD1; CDR3 DNA: TGTGCCAGCAGCGCCCTAGGACAGGGGCGGGAAGGCTACACCTTC; CDR3 protein: CASSALGQGREGYTF